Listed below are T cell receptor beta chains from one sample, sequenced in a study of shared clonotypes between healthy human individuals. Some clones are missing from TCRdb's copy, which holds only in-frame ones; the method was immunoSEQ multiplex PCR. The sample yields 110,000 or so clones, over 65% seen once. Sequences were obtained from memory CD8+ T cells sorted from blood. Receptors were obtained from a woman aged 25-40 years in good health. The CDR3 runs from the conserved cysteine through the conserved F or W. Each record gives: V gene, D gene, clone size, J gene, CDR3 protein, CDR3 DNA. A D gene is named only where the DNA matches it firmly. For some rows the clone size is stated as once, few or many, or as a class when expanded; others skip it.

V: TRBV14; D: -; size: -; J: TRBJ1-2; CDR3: CASSQDVGYGGYGYTF; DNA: TGTGCCAGCAGCCAAGATGTGGGTTACGGGGGCTATGGCTACACCTTC
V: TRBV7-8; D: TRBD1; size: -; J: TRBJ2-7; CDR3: CASSQRPGQDSYEQYF; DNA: TGTGCCAGCAGCCAGCGCCCGGGACAGGACTCCTACGAGCAGTACTTC
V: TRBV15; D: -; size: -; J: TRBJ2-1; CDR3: CATSRELGGGNEQFF; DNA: TGTGCCACCAGCAGAGAACTAGGTGGAGGCAATGAGCAGTTCTTC
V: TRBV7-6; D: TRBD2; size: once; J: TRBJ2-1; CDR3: CASSFERDNNEQFF; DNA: TGTGCCAGCAGCTTCGAGCGGGATAACAATGAGCAGTTCTTC
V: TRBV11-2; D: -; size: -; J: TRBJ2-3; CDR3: CASSSGNTDTQYF; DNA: TGTGCCAGCAGCTCGGGAAACACAGATACGCAGTATTTT
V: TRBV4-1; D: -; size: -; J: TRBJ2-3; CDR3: CASSQAFYNTDTQYF; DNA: TGCGCCAGCAGCCAAGCTTTCTACAACACAGATACGCAGTATTTT
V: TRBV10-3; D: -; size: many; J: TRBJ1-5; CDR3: CAISDSGIFNQPQHF; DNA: TGTGCCATCAGTGATAGCGGGATCTTTAATCAGCCCCAGCATTTT
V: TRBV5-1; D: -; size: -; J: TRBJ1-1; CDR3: CASSLETRAEAFF; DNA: TGCGCCAGCAGCTTGGAGACTCGGGCTGAAGCTTTCTTT
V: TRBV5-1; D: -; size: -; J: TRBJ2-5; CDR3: CASSSLRDTLVETQYF; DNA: TGCGCCAGCAGCTCGTTAAGGGACACCTTGGTTGAGACCCAGTACTTC
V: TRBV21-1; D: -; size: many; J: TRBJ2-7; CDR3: CASSKKNLAGEVISGEQYF; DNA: TGTGCCAGCAGCAAAAAGAATCTAGCGGGAGAAGTAATCTCGGGGGAGCAGTACTTC
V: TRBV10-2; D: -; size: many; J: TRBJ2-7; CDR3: CASIAGGSYEQYF; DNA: TGCGCCAGCATAGCCGGCGGATCCTACGAGCAGTACTTC
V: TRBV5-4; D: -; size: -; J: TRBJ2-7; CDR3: CASSLEPTSYEQYF; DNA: TGTGCCAGCAGCTTGGAACCGACGTCCTACGAGCAGTACTTC
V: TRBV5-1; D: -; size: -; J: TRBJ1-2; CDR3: CASSLSGRDYGYTF; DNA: TGCGCCAGCAGCCTCTCCGGACGAGACTATGGCTACACCTTC
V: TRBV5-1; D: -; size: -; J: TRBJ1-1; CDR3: CASSLETGRAFF; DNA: TGCGCCAGCAGCTTGGAAACAGGGAGGGCTTTCTTT
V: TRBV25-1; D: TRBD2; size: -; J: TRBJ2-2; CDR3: CASAGLAGGHGGELFF; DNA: TGTGCCAGCGCAGGACTAGCGGGAGGGCACGGCGGGGAGCTGTTTTTT
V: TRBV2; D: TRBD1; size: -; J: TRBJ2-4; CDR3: CASTDRGQGQYF; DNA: TGTGCCAGCACGGACAGGGGGCAGGGTCAGTACTTC
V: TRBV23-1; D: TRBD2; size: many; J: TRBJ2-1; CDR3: CASSQLLAGGYNEQFF; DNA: TGCGCCAGCAGTCAGCTACTAGCGGGGGGCTACAATGAGCAGTTCTTC
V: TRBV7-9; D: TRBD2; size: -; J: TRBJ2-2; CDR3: CALYPSAGVPGELFF; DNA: TGTGCCCTTTACCCATCAGCGGGAGTACCCGGGGAGCTGTTTTTT
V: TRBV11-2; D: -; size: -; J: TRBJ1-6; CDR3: CASSLMRTGNSPLHF; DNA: TGTGCCAGCAGCTTAATGAGGACGGGGAATTCACCCCTCCACTTT
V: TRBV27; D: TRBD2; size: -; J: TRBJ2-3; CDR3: CASSFLTYLASGRKGTDTQYF; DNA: TGTGCCAGCAGTTTCTTAACTTACCTTGCTAGCGGGAGGAAGGGCACAGATACGCAGTATTTT
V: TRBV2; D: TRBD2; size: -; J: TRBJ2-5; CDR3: CASRRTSGRARETQYF; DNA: TGTGCCAGCAGACGTACTAGCGGGAGGGCCCGTGAGACCCAGTACTTC
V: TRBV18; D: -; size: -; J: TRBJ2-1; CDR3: CASSPAGATSYNEQFF; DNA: TGTGCCAGCTCACCAGCAGGGGCCACCTCCTACAATGAGCAGTTCTTC
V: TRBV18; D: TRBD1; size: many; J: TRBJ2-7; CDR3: CASSLGQGHAEQYF; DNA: TGTGCCAGCTCACTGGGACAGGGACATGCCGAGCAGTACTTC
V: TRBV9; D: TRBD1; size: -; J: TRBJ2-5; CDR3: CASSTGGTQETQYF; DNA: TGTGCCAGCAGCACAGGGGGTACTCAAGAGACCCAGTACTTC
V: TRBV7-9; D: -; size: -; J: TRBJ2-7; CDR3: CASSPRDWTYEQYF; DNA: TGTGCCAGCAGCCCCAGGGACTGGACCTACGAGCAGTACTTC
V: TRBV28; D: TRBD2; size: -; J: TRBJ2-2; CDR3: CASSSDGRVGTGELFF; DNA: TGTGCCAGCAGCTCTGATGGGAGGGTTGGCACCGGGGAGCTGTTTTTT
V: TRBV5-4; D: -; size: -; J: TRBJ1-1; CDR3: CASSLGRAPPASWTEAFF; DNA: TGTGCCAGCAGCTTGGGGCGGGCGCCACCGGCGTCTTGGACTGAAGCTTTCTTT
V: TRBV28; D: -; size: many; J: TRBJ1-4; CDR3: CASSLWTHSTNEKLFF; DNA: TGTGCCAGCAGTTTGTGGACACACTCAACTAATGAAAAACTGTTTTTT
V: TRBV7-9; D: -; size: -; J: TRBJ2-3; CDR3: CASNLSVGWTDSDTQYF; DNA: TGTGCCAGCAACCTCTCAGTTGGCTGGACCGATTCAGATACGCAGTATTTT
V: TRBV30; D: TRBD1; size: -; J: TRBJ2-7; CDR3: CAWERYRGPEYGLISYEQYF; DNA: TGTGCCTGGGAACGATACAGGGGGCCGGAATACGGACTGATCTCCTACGAGCAGTACTTC
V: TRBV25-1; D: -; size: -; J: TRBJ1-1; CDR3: CASSEYGGTLPEAFF; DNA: TGTGCCAGCAGTGAATATGGGGGTACTCTGCCTGAAGCTTTCTTT
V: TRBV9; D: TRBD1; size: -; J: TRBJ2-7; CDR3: CASSVGGQGVYEQYF; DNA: TGTGCCAGCAGCGTAGGGGGACAGGGGGTTTACGAGCAGTACTTC
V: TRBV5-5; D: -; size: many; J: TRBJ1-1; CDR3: CASSPTVEGRGTEAFF; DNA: TGTGCCAGCAGCCCGACCGTGGAGGGGCGGGGAACTGAAGCTTTCTTT
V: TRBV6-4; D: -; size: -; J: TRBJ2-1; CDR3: CASSESFGGGNEQFF; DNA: TGTGCCAGCAGTGAAAGTTTCGGGGGCGGCAATGAGCAGTTCTTC
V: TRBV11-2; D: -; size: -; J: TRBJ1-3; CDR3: CASSFPANSLYPGNTIYF; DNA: TGTGCCAGCAGCTTTCCTGCCAACAGCCTCTACCCTGGAAACACCATATATTTT
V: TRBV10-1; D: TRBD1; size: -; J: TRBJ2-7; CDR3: CASSPGQSSYEQYF; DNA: TGCGCCAGCAGCCCGGGACAGAGCTCCTACGAGCAGTACTTC
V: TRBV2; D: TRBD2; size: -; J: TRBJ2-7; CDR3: CASGTSGTYEQYF; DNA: TGTGCCAGCGGGACTAGCGGGACCTACGAGCAGTACTTC
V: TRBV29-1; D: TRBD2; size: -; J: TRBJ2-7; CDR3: CSVVRGSSEQYF; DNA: TGCAGCGTTGTCCGCGGGAGTAGCGAGCAGTACTTC
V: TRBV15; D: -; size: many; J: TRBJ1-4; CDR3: CATSREGLVGKLFF; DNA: TGTGCCACCAGCAGAGAGGGCCTAGTCGGAAAACTGTTTTTT
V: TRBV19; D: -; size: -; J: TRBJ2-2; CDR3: CASSETGELFF; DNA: TGTGCCAGTAGTGAAACCGGGGAGCTGTTTTTT
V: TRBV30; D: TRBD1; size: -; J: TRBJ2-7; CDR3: CASNRGLSEQYF; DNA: TGTGCCTCCAACAGGGGGCTGAGTGAGCAGTACTTC
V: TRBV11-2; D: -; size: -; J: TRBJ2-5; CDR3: CASSPIPGSETQYF; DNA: TGTGCCAGCAGCCCTATTCCGGGATCGGAGACCCAGTACTTC